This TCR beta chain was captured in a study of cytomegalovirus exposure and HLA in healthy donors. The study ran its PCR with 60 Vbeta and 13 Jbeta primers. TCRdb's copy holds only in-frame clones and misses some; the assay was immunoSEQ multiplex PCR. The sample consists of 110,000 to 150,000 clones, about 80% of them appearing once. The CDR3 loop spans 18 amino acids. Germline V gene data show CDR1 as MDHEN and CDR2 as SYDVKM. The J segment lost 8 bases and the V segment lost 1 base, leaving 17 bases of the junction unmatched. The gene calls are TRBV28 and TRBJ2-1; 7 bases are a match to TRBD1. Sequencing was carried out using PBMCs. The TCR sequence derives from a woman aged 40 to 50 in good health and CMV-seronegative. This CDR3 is CASSLSGGQGVGSDEQFF. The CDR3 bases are TGTGCCAGCAGTTTATCTGGAGGTCAGGGGGTGGGGTCTGATGAGCAGTTCTTC.